Given below is one T cell receptor (beta chain) in context. Its antigen is as yet unknown. RNA was extracted and reverse transcribed into cDNA as the sequencing template. Libraries were prepared by immunoSEQ multiplex PCR; TCRdb keeps only in-frame clonotypes and omits some of them. The table lists about 210,000 clones, roughly two fifths of them singletons. CDR1 LGHNA and CDR2 YNFKEQ come from the germline V gene. V dropped 1 base and J dropped 5 bases, with 14 bases sitting between them. The CDR3 loop spans 16 amino acids. The record originates from a study of CD8+ T cells in alopecia areata. Study results and limitations: Patients showed less clear TCR sequence sharing than mice, possibly partly because of HLA diversity.

The treatment was: oral pan-JAK inhibitor, 5-10 mg twice daily. Patients with alopecia areata provided lesional scalp punch biopsies as well as peripheral blood. PBMCs yielded sorted CD4+ and CD8+ T cells. Material: CD4+ T cells sorted from blood, obtained at approximately week 37, from a patient treated with tofacitinib. This rearrangement joins TRBV4-2 to TRBJ1-4; no definite D call. The receptor was isolated from a human donor with alopecia areata. The CDR3 loop is CASSQGADARNEKLFF. The CDR3 DNA is TGTGCCAGCAGCCAAGGGGCTGACGCCCGAAATGAAAAACTGTTTTTT.